Listed here are 26 T cell receptor beta chains from one sample, sequenced in a study of cytomegalovirus exposure and HLA in healthy donors. Produced via immunoSEQ multiplex PCR; TCRdb's table is partial and in-frame only. The table shows about 360,000 clones, with 86% occurring only once. The sample comprised PBMCs. These receptors were taken from a woman between 18 and 29 years old in good health and CMV-seronegative.

The CDR3 coding sequence is TGTGCCAGCAGCTTTGGGACAGGGGTAGGCGCTTTCTTT. Residues: CASSFGTGVGAFF. The chain combines TRBV5-6 with TRBJ1-1; 10 bases fit TRBD1. V shed 2 bases and J 11 bases; nucleotides not matched to a gene: 6. Looked up from germline, CDR1 is SGHDT and CDR2 is YYEEEE. The CDR3 sequence is 13 residues long.

The CDR3 loop reads CASSISWVARGRPLAKNIQYF. CDR3 sequence (DNA): TGTGCCAGTAGTATATCGTGGGTCGCCAGGGGACGGCCACTAGCCAAAAACATTCAGTACTTC. V gene TRBV19 combines with J gene TRBJ2-4, with D perhaps matching TRBD1 (6 bases). From germline, CDR1 is LNHDA and CDR2 SQIVND (reference sequence). This CDR3 is 21 amino acids long. The germline V and J ends were trimmed by 2 bases and 0 bases, with 26 bases remaining between them.

This clone was counted once. V and J are TRBV25-1 and TRBJ2-7, with D perhaps TRBD1 (5 bases). Per the germline V gene, CDR1 is MGHDK and CDR2 is SYGVNS. The CDR3 contains 15 residues. Trimming left V 6 bases short and J 4 bases short, with 19 bases between. CDR3 amino acids: CASRGLGAANYEQYF. The CDR3 nucleotides read TGTGCCAGCAGGGGATTAGGGGCAGCCAATTACGAGCAGTACTTC.

This clone appeared a few times. This chain uses TRBV21-1 with TRBJ2-7; TRBD1 is the table's D call and was not checked against the DNA. TRBV21-1 is given as a pseudogene. CDR3 length: 12 residues. The CDR3 is CASLTGYSEQYF. The CDR3 coding sequence is TGTGCCAGCTTAACAGGGTACTCCGAGCAGTACTTC.

The chain couples TRBV6-5 to TRBJ2-7, with 8 bases fitting TRBD1. From germline, CDR1 is MNHEY and CDR2 SVGAGI. This CDR3 is 16 amino acids long. V lost 2 bases, J lost 6 bases, and 12 bases stayed unmatched. CDR3 residues: CASSYRSGTGNFEQYF. The DNA for the CDR3 is TGTGCCAGCAGTTACCGCTCCGGGACAGGAAACTTCGAGCAGTACTTC.

V gene TRBV2 combines with J gene TRBJ2-7, with 11 nucleotides matching TRBD1. V trimming: 5 bases; J trimming: 10 bases; junction bases outside the gene matches: 13. The CDR3 totals 15 residues. Germline CDR1 and CDR2: SNHLY and FYNNEI. The CDR3 region is CASSSSGTGGSFQYF. The CDR3 DNA follows: TGTGCCAGCAGTTCGTCCGGGACAGGGGGAAGTTTCCAGTACTTC.

This clone was counted a few times. The CDR3 sequence is CASSLGQGAFGYTF. CDR3 sequence (DNA): TGTGCCAGCAGCTTGGGCCAGGGGGCTTTTGGCTACACCTTC. The gene calls are TRBV7-9 and TRBJ1-2; 8 bases match TRBD1. After removal of 3 bases from V and 7 bases from J, the junction contained 7 bases not matched to a gene. This CDR3 spans 14 amino acids. In germline, CDR1 is SEHNR, CDR2 FQNEAQ (reference sequence).

The chain has TRBV9 and TRBJ2-6, with 7 bases that match TRBD2. Germline-derived CDR1 and CDR2 are SGDLS and YYNGEE. The J segment lost 1 base and the V segment lost 0 bases, leaving 4 bases of the junction unmatched. The CDR3 is 17 residues long. This chain's CDR3 is CASSVGEGNSGANVLTF. CDR3 DNA: TGTGCCAGCAGCGTAGGGGAGGGCAATTCTGGGGCCAACGTCCTGACTTTC.

This clone has only one observation. The V and J genes are TRBV28 and TRBJ1-5; possible D gene TRBD1, 6 bases. Trimming removed 4 bases from V and 0 bases from J, with 16 bases in between. This CDR3 comprises 17 residues. Germline V gene data show CDR1 as MDHEN and CDR2 as SYDVKM. CDR3 coding DNA: TGTGCCAGCAGTTCCACCGGGACAAGCCATAGCAATCAGCCCCAGCATTTT. It codes for CASSSTGTSHSNQPQHF.

The V and J genes are TRBV18 and TRBJ2-1; 14 bases line up with TRBD2. CDR3 length equals 21 residues. Unmatched junction bases numbered 14, after V lost 4 bases and J lost 0 bases. The V gene's germline CDR1 is KGHSH and CDR2 LQKENI. The CDR3 is CASSHTPRTSGRYSSYNEQFF. The CDR3, as DNA: TGTGCCAGCTCACACACGCCGCGGACTAGCGGGAGGTACAGCTCCTACAATGAGCAGTTCTTC.

V gene TRBV10-2 combines with J gene TRBJ2-7; 7 bases fit TRBD1. Per the germline V gene, CDR1 is WSHSY and CDR2 is SAAADI. The junction had 5 bases not matched to a gene; V was cut back by 7 bases and J by 2 bases. The CDR3 covers 13 residues. The CDR3 region has the DNA TGCGCCAGCAAGATGGACAGGACCTACGAGCAGTACTTC. Translation gives CASKMDRTYEQYF.

The chain is built from TRBV6-5 and TRBJ2-1; D perhaps matches TRBD2 (7 bases). The V and J ends lost 8 bases and 4 bases respectively, with 12 bases between them. The CDR3 sequence is 13 residues long. Germline assignment: CDR1 MNHEY and CDR2 SVGAGI. In DNA form, the CDR3 reads TGTGCCAGCGGAAAGGGGGGGTACAATGAGCAGTTCTTC. It codes for CASGKGGYNEQFF.

The sample holds one count of this clone. CDR3 amino acids: CASSGLSSSYEQYF. DNA for the CDR3: TGTGCCAGCAGCGGACTCAGTAGCTCCTACGAGCAGTACTTC. The rearrangement uses TRBV21-1 and TRBJ2-7; the D segment call TRBD2 is taken from the table without a DNA check. TRBV21-1 is classified as a pseudogene. The CDR3 sequence is 14 residues long.

The chain employs TRBV6-1 and TRBJ1-1; TRBD1 aligns across 10 bases. V dropped 8 bases and J dropped 5; count of bases not matched to a gene: 5. Germline V gene sequence: CDR1 MNHNS, CDR2 SASEGT. The CDR3 extends over 13 amino acids. This chain's CDR3 is CASARTGGTEAFF. The CDR3 bases are TGTGCCAGCGCCAGGACAGGGGGAACTGAAGCTTTCTTT.

This chain connects TRBV9 to TRBJ1-1; D is uncertain. The ends were cut back, 4 bases at V and 4 bases at J, with 14 bases in the middle. This CDR3 region has 14 residues. Per germline, CDR1 SGDLS and CDR2 YYNGEE. As DNA, the CDR3 is TGTGCCAGCAGCACCCTAGCCACGGGCACTGAAGCTTTCTTT. Encoded protein: CASSTLATGTEAFF.

The genes are TRBV6-5 and TRBJ2-1, with a possible D match to TRBD1 (5 bases). The V gene's germline CDR1 is MNHEY and CDR2 SVGAGI. This CDR3 is built from 14 residues. The V end was cut by 1 base, the J end by 8 bases, with 12 bases between. The CDR3 DNA follows: TGTGCCAGCAGTTACTTTTCTAGGGGCGATGAGCAGTTCTTC. This gives the protein CASSYFSRGDEQFF.

In its sample, this clone was seen once. The chain joins TRBV2 to TRBJ1-1; a weak D match, TRBD1 (6 bases). V was pared by 6 bases and J by 6 bases, with 17 bases between. CDR1 SNHLY and CDR2 FYNNEI come from the germline V gene. The CDR3 covers 14 residues. CDR3 in amino acids: CASSWEGEVSEAFF. The CDR3 nucleotides read TGTGCCAGCAGCTGGGAGGGGGAAGTATCTGAAGCTTTCTTT.

The chain is built from TRBV28 and TRBJ1-6, with a weak D call TRBD1 (6 bases). Germline V gene sequence: CDR1 MDHEN, CDR2 SYDVKM. V gave up 5 bases and J gave up 5 bases, with 13 bases separating them. CDR3 length equals 15 residues. CDR3 sequence (DNA): TGTGCCAGCAGTACAGGGAATCTTCATAATTCACCCCTCCACTTT. Protein sequence: CASSTGNLHNSPLHF.

The rearrangement joins TRBV18 to TRBJ2-4, with D maybe TRBD2 (5 bases). CDR1 is KGHSH and CDR2 is LQKENI in the germline V gene. The CDR3 runs 13 residues. V was shortened by 3 bases and J by 8 bases, with 11 bases between the two germline ends. In DNA form, the CDR3 reads TGTGCCAGCTCACCCCCCTGGGGAGACATTCAGTACTTC. Its translation: CASSPPWGDIQYF.

This rearrangement joins TRBV10-2 to TRBJ2-3; 8 nucleotides align to TRBD2. Germline CDR1 reads WSHSY; CDR2 reads SAAADI. The CDR3 length is 15 residues. V was clipped by 5 bases and J by 11 bases; unmatched bases: 15. CDR3 residues: CASSSQRGPAAGQYF. CDR3 nucleotides: TGCGCCAGCAGTTCCCAGCGGGGGCCCGCCGCGGGGCAGTATTTT.

The V and J genes are TRBV7-9 and TRBJ2-7; 10 bases agree with TRBD1. Trimming removed 5 bases from V and 3 bases from J; junction bases left unmatched: 7. Germline loops: CDR1 SEHNR, CDR2 FQNEAQ (reference sequence). The CDR3 contains 15 residues. Here the CDR3 reads CASSPSGQGVYEQYF. The CDR3 DNA reads TGTGCCAGCAGCCCATCAGGACAGGGGGTCTACGAGCAGTACTTC.

The rearrangement joins TRBV29-1 to TRBJ1-2; 12 nucleotides match TRBD1. Germline V CDR1 and CDR2: SQVTM, ANQGSEA. This CDR3 comprises 15 residues. V lost 6 bases and J lost 4; bases outside the gene matches: 9. CDR3 protein: CSVGGQGARGYGYTF. CDR3 coding DNA: TGCAGCGTCGGGGGACAGGGGGCGCGGGGCTATGGCTACACCTTC.

This clone was detected only once. The chain carries TRBV14 and TRBJ2-7, with TRBD1 matching over 7 bases. This CDR3 comprises 16 residues. V lost 1 base and J lost 5; bases outside the gene matches: 11. Germline CDR1 and CDR2: SGHDN and FVKESK. Here the CDR3 DNA reads TGTGCCAGCAGCCAAGGTTTTAACAGGGGCTTCAACGAGCAGTACTTC. Amino acid sequence: CASSQGFNRGFNEQYF. The complete variable domain, with remaining parts taken from reference TRBV14 and TRBJ2-7, reads EAGVTQFPSHSVIEKGQTVTLRCDPISGHDNLYWYRRVMGKEIKFLLHFVKESKQDESGMPNNRFLAERTGGTYSTLKVQPAELEDSGVYFCASSQGFNRGFNEQYFGPGTRLTVT.

The chain employs TRBV6-5 and TRBJ1-2; D gene ambiguous. Deletions cut 2 bases from V and 10 bases from J, with 17 bases between. The CDR3 extends over 14 amino acids. CDR1 is MNHEY and CDR2 is SVGAGI in the germline V gene. Here the CDR3 reads CASSYGAREVPYTF. CDR3 DNA sequence: TGTGCCAGCAGTTACGGAGCCCGAGAGGTGCCCTACACCTTC.

The chain's CDR3 is CASSPRQGGETQYF. The CDR3 DNA is TGCGCCAGCAGCCCCCGACAGGGTGGGGAGACCCAGTACTTC. The V and J genes are TRBV4-1 and TRBJ2-5; the match to TRBD1 covers 7 bases. Unmatched junction bases numbered 7, after V lost 4 bases and J lost 5 bases. The CDR3 length is 14 residues. Germline lookup yields CDR1 MGHRA and CDR2 YSYEKL.

CDR3 DNA: TGCGCCAGCAGTGACGCTAGCGGGGGGGTCAATGAGCAGTTCTTC. Protein: CASSDASGGVNEQFF. This rearrangement joins TRBV10-2 to TRBJ2-1, with TRBD2 identical over 12 bases. The length of the CDR3 is 15 residues. V lost 3 bases, J lost 6 bases, and 3 bases stayed unmatched. Per the germline V gene, CDR1 is WSHSY and CDR2 is SAAADI.